This record covers a single TCR beta chain. Its antigen is still unknown. The data were obtained in a study of cytomegalovirus exposure and HLA in healthy donors. The CDR3 has 16 residues. V dropped 3 bases and J dropped 8; count of bases not matched to a gene: 11. Germline V gene data show CDR1 as SGDLS and CDR2 as YYNGEE. It was with 60 Vbeta and 13 Jbeta primers that the PCR ran. Method: immunoSEQ multiplex PCR; TCRdb's copy keeps in-frame clones and lacks some. Among about 130,000 clones listed, around 9.7% were seen once. Whole-study results and caveats: In all likelihood, a cluster of highly shared sequence variants was a sequencing artifact. Compared with the approximately 680-donor mean, an Asian-associated ancestry cluster reportedly had fewer N-insertions, according to a later analysis. Roughly uniform sequencing depth across donors was assumed, possibly incorrectly.

The chain links TRBV9 to TRBJ2-1; the match to TRBD1 covers 10 bases. This clonotype originated in a man over 45 in good health and CMV-seronegative. Specimen: PBMCs. This chain's CDR3 is CASSARTGGMGDEQFF. DNA of the CDR3: TGTGCCAGCAGCGCGAGGACAGGGGGTATGGGGGATGAGCAGTTCTTC. Full variable domain (outside the CDR3, taken from reference TRBV9 and TRBJ2-1): DSGVTQTPKHLITATGQRVTLRCSPRSGDLSVYWYQQSLDQGLQFLIQYYNGEERAKGNILERFSAQQFPDLHSELNLSSLELGDSALYFCASSARTGGMGDEQFFGPGTRLTVL.